Shown below are 23 T cell receptor beta chains from a single sample sequenced in a study of cytomegalovirus exposure and HLA in healthy donors. PCR was performed using 60 Vbeta and 13 Jbeta primers. Some clones are missing from TCRdb's copy, which holds only in-frame ones; the method was immunoSEQ multiplex PCR. The sample consists of about 150,000 clones, 65% to 75% of them appearing once. Specimen: PBMCs. The receptors come from a man between 60 and 75 years old in good health and CMV-seronegative.

V is TRBV30 and J is TRBJ2-7; the match to TRBD1 covers 11 bases. The CDR3 covers 12 residues. Germline V CDR1 and CDR2: GTSNPN, SVGIG (reference sequence). V lost 8 bases, J lost 3 bases, and 3 bases stayed unmatched. The CDR3 loop reads CAGGTGGYEQYF. Written as DNA, the CDR3 is TGTGCCGGAGGGACAGGGGGCTACGAGCAGTACTTC.

The J gene is TRBJ1-5, the V gene TRBV27; the match to TRBD1 covers 9 bases. CDR3 length: 16 residues. Trimming took 3 bases from V and 4 from J; bases not matched to a gene: 7. Per the germline V gene, CDR1 is MNHEY and CDR2 is SMNVEV (reference sequence). The CDR3 DNA is TGTGCCAGCAGTTTCAGGGGGACAGGGTTAAATCAGCCCCAGCATTTT. Amino acid sequence: CASSFRGTGLNQPQHF.

The chain combines TRBV7-9 with TRBJ2-7, with D perhaps matching TRBD2 (5 bases). The ends were cut back, 4 bases at V and 0 bases at J, with 7 bases in the middle. Germline V gives CDR1 SEHNR, CDR2 FQNEAQ (reference sequence). The CDR3 covers 13 residues. CDR3: CASSSGSSYEQYF. The CDR3 bases are TGTGCCAGCAGCTCGGGGAGCTCCTACGAGCAGTACTTC.

The J gene is TRBJ2-5, the V gene TRBV28; a possible D gene is TRBD1 (5 bases). Between the trimmed V and J ends, which lost 2 bases and 5 bases, there was a span of 15 bases. The CDR3 runs to 15 residues. The germline gives CDR1 MDHEN, CDR2 SYDVKM. CDR3 sequence: CASSLPGDSAETQYF. The CDR3 DNA follows: TGTGCCAGCAGTTTACCGGGTGACAGCGCCGAGACCCAGTACTTC.

The rearrangement uses TRBV28 and TRBJ2-5; D may be TRBD2 (6 bases). Trimming took 4 bases from V and 8 from J, leaving 17 bases between them. This CDR3 is 14 amino acids long. The V gene's germline CDR1 is MDHEN and CDR2 SYDVKM. The CDR3 DNA reads TGTGCCAGCAGTTCGGGGACTTTCCGGGGAACCCAGTACTTC. Translation gives CASSSGTFRGTQYF. The entire variable domain, with the rest obtained from reference TRBV28 and TRBJ2-5, is as follows: DVKVTQSSRYLVKRTGEKVFLECVQDMDHENMFWYRQDPGLGLRLIYFSYDVKMKEKGDIPEGYSVSREKKERFSLILESASTNQTSMYLCASSSGTFRGTQYFGPGTRLLVL.

This clone was recorded only once. The V call is TRBV7-8, the J call TRBJ2-7, with 11 bases lining up with TRBD2. The CDR3 totals 16 residues. CDR1 SGHVS and CDR2 FQNEAQ come from the germline V gene. V trimming: 2 bases; J trimming: 3 bases; junction bases outside the gene matches: 6. CDR3 nucleotide sequence: TGTGCCAGCAGCTTATGGAGCACTAGCGGGAGCTACGAGCAGTACTTC. Protein product: CASSLWSTSGSYEQYF.

The rearrangement links TRBV5-4 to TRBJ2-5; 8 bases fit TRBD1. The DNA end is a closer match to TRBJ2-7, so the J assignment may be wrong. The CDR3 is 16 residues long. Germline values: CDR1 SGHNT, CDR2 YYREEE (reference sequence). This chain's CDR3 is CASSFTAGTGAYEQYF. The CDR3, as DNA: TGTGCCAGCAGTTTTACCGCCGGGACAGGTGCCTACGAGCAGTACTTC.

The V gene is TRBV16, the J gene TRBJ2-1, with D possibly TRBD2 on 5 matching bases. V was clipped by 4 bases and J by 7 bases, with 20 bases between them. The CDR3 length is 16 residues. Germline values: CDR1 KGHSY, CDR2 FQNENV. CDR3 coding DNA: TGTGCCAGCAGCCCGATTATAGCGCCTATAAGTAATGAGCAGTTCTTC. It yields the protein CASSPIIAPISNEQFF.

V gene TRBV6-4 combines with J gene TRBJ2-3, with a weak D call TRBD1 (5 bases). There are 14 residues in the CDR3. Germline V gene lookup returns CDR1 MRHNA and CDR2 SNTAGT. The germline V and J ends were trimmed by 3 bases and 4 bases, with 11 bases remaining between them. CDR3 DNA: TGTGCCAGCAGTGAAGCAGGGTTTTCAGATACGCAGTATTTT. It yields the protein CASSEAGFSDTQYF.

The chain combines TRBV7-6 with TRBJ2-6, with TRBD1 identical over 9 bases. The CDR3 covers 16 residues. Germline CDR1 reads SGHVS; CDR2 reads FNYEAQ. After removal of 6 bases from V and 3 bases from J, the junction contained 6 bases not matched to a gene. CDR3 protein: CASSRTGGHGANVLTF. As DNA, the CDR3 is TGTGCCAGCAGTCGTACAGGGGGCCATGGGGCCAACGTCCTGACTTTC.

This clone was seen only a few times. The V call is TRBV18, the J call TRBJ2-6, with 7 bases fitting TRBD1. The CDR3 loop spans 20 amino acids. V shed 3 bases and J 0 bases; nucleotides not matched to a gene: 14. CDR1 and CDR2 from the germline V gene are KGHSH and LQKENI. CDR3 loop: CASSPPDKGQSISGANVLTF. As DNA, the CDR3 is TGTGCCAGCTCACCTCCGGATAAGGGACAGAGCATCTCTGGGGCCAACGTCCTGACTTTC.

This clone was counted a few times. J is TRBJ2-1 and V is TRBV4-1, with D possibly TRBD2 on 5 matching bases. Germline V gene data show CDR1 as MGHRA and CDR2 as YSYEKL. The CDR3 consists of 13 residues. The V end was cut by 5 bases, the J end by 0 bases, with 5 bases between. The CDR3 region has the DNA TGCGCCAGCAGCGGACTCTCCTACAATGAGCAGTTCTTC. Its protein product is CASSGLSYNEQFF.

The chain recombines TRBV25-1 with TRBJ2-7; the match to TRBD1 covers 7 bases. The CDR3 has 18 amino acids. Unmatched junction bases numbered 16, after V lost 0 bases and J lost 5 bases. Germline V gene sequence: CDR1 MGHDK, CDR2 SYGVNS. CDR3 residues: CASSEYFYNRGESDEQYF. The CDR3 DNA follows: TGTGCCAGCAGTGAATATTTTTACAACAGGGGAGAATCGGACGAGCAGTACTTC.

V gene TRBV5-6 combines with J gene TRBJ2-3; D uncertain. The V end lost 3 bases, the J end lost 4 bases, and 9 bases lay between the germline ends. Germline loops: CDR1 SGHDT, CDR2 YYEEEE. The CDR3 runs 13 residues. For the CDR3, the DNA is TGTGCCAGCAGCTCCGGTGGTGCAGATACGCAGTATTTT. It yields the protein CASSSGGADTQYF.

This clone has just one count. For the CDR3, the DNA is TGCGCCAGCAGCTCGGACAGGGGGAGGGAGACCCAGTACTTC. Its protein product is CASSSDRGRETQYF. The rearrangement uses TRBV5-1 and TRBJ2-5; TRBD1 aligns across 10 bases. The V gene end was trimmed by 3 bases and the J gene end by 5 bases; junction bases not matched to a gene: 4. There are 14 residues in the CDR3. Germline V gene lookup returns CDR1 SGHRS and CDR2 YFSETQ.

The table lists this clone with a few counts. The rearrangement links TRBV5-1 to TRBJ1-2; no firm D call. In germline, CDR1 is SGHRS, CDR2 YFSETQ. The CDR3 runs 17 residues. Deletions cut 2 bases from V and 4 bases from J, with 21 bases between. The CDR3 is CASSFEAETYESYGYTF. The CDR3, as DNA: TGCGCCAGCAGCTTTGAGGCAGAAACCTACGAGAGCTATGGCTACACCTTC. Variable domain in full (rest from reference TRBV5-1 and TRBJ1-2): KAGVTQTPRYLIKTRGQQVTLSCSPISGHRSVSWYQQTPGQGLQFLFEYFSETQRNKGNFPGRFSGRQFSNSRSEMNVSTLELGDSALYLCASSFEAETYESYGYTFGSGTRLTVV.

The chain couples TRBV14 to TRBJ2-3, with no clear D. Germline V CDR1 and CDR2: SGHDN, FVKESK. This CDR3 has 13 amino acids. The V gene lost 0 bases and the J gene lost 6 bases, with 7 bases spanning the gap. CDR3: CASSQEPVDTQYF. DNA for the CDR3: TGTGCCAGCAGCCAAGAGCCGGTGGATACGCAGTATTTT.

The chain carries TRBV4-1 and TRBJ2-3; 12 bases align to TRBD2. Germline CDR1 reads MGHRA; CDR2 reads YSYEKL. The CDR3 covers 18 residues. With V trimmed by 0 bases and J by 4 bases, 8 bases remained unmatched. The CDR3 loop reads CASSQEGLAGGAPDTQYF. The CDR3 nucleotides read TGCGCCAGCAGCCAAGAGGGACTAGCGGGCGGGGCACCAGATACGCAGTATTTT.

The V gene is TRBV27, the J gene TRBJ2-3, with D perhaps TRBD1 (5 bases). V was shortened by 5 bases and J by 2 bases, with 11 bases between the two germline ends. In germline, CDR1 is MNHEY, CDR2 SMNVEV (reference sequence). The CDR3 extends over 14 amino acids. The CDR3 sequence is CASSLGLFTDTQYF. CDR3 in DNA: TGTGCCAGCAGTCTGGGGCTATTCACAGATACGCAGTATTTT.

The J gene is TRBJ2-2, the V gene TRBV4-3; D gene unclear. CDR3 size: 16 residues. Germline loops: CDR1 LGHNA, CDR2 YSLEER. Trimming cost V 3 bases and J 1 base, with 12 bases left between them. The CDR3 is CASSQFLAGNTGELFF. The CDR3 DNA reads as TGCGCCAGCAGCCAGTTCCTCGCAGGGAACACCGGGGAGCTGTTTTTT.

V is TRBV29-1 and J is TRBJ1-4, with TRBD1 matching 7 bases. This CDR3 contains 15 residues. V trimming: 4 bases; J trimming: 2 bases; junction bases outside the gene matches: 7. Germline-derived CDR1 and CDR2 are SQVTM and ANQGSEA. Here the CDR3 DNA reads TGCAGCGTTGGGCCCCGGGACAGCACTAATGAAAAACTGTTTTTT. Protein sequence: CSVGPRDSTNEKLFF.

The V and J genes are TRBV10-3 and TRBJ2-3, with 9 nucleotides matching TRBD1. CDR3 length equals 16 residues. The V and J ends lost 6 bases and 2 bases, in that order; junction bases with no gene match: 9. In germline, CDR1 is ENHRY, CDR2 SYGVKD. In nucleotides, the CDR3 is TGTGCCATCAGCAGGGGACAGGGTGGGAACACAGATACGCAGTATTTT. As protein: CAISRGQGGNTDTQYF.

This sequence joins TRBV29-1 and TRBJ2-2; 8 bases map to TRBD1. The ends lost 5 bases at V and 3 bases at J; junction bases unmatched: 5. Germline CDR1 and CDR2: SQVTM and ANQGSEA. The CDR3 is made up of 14 amino acids. In DNA, the CDR3 is TGCAGCGTTAGGCAGGGGGCAGACACCGGGGAGCTGTTTTTT. Translated, it gives CSVRQGADTGELFF.